This T cell receptor (beta chain) originates from a study of CD8 T cells in Susac syndrome. The CDR3 covers 16 residues. The ends were cut back, 4 bases at V and 4 bases at J, with 16 bases in the middle. CDR1 is KGHDR and CDR2 is SFDVKD in the germline V gene. Reverse transcription of about 0.5 to 1 ug RNA used random hexamers. One entry per CDR3 protein, called by TCRdb with MiXCR from the immunoSEQ multiplex PCR reads. The sample lists tens of thousands of distinct CDR3 sequences; more than 85% were seen once. Sequencing was carried out using CD8+ T cells from PBMCs. The chain recombines TRBV24-1 with TRBJ2-1, with D possibly matching TRBD1 (5 bases). This TCR came from a human donor with Susac syndrome. CDR3 region: CATSDPPTAGYNEQFF. CDR3 coding DNA: TGTGCCACCAGTGACCCCCCGACAGCTGGATACAATGAGCAGTTCTTC.